The next 20 T cell receptor beta chains were all read from a single sample in a study of blood T cell repertoires in COVID-19 (dated by TCRdb to the early 2020s). The method behind the library was the immunoSEQ multiplex PCR assay. TCRdb limited this immuneACCESS table to in-frame rearrangements with V and J called. A share of clones is missing; checked studies link under half to unresolved V genes, and the rest is unexplained. The sample contains 650,000 to 800,000 clones, about nine tenths of them found a single time. Clones ranked in the top ten supply over 0.2% of the sample. Sequencing was carried out using peripheral blood. These receptors all come from a woman aged 18 to 35 with acute or convalescent COVID-19.

This chain uses TRBV9 with TRBJ1-1; 7 bases agree with TRBD1. Per germline, CDR1 SGDLS and CDR2 YYNGEE. This CDR3 is built from 14 residues. Unmatched junction bases numbered 6, after V lost 1 base and J lost 6 bases. The CDR3 loop reads CASSVRQGDAEAFF. The CDR3 coding sequence is TGTGCCAGCAGCGTAAGGCAGGGGGACGCTGAAGCTTTCTTT.

V and J are TRBV21-1 and TRBJ2-4; TRBD1 is the table's D call, not checked against the DNA. TRBV21-1 is listed as a pseudogene. CDR3 length: 14 amino acids. The CDR3 DNA is TGTGCCAGCAGCGAGAACAGGAAGAAAAACATTCAGTACTTC. Translated, it gives CASSENRKKNIQYF.

The chain joins TRBV23-1 to TRBJ2-7; weak D call: TRBD1 (5 bases). TRBV23-1 is recorded as an ORF, its role being uncertain. The V end was cut by 0 bases, the J end by 4 bases, with 22 bases between. This CDR3 region has 18 residues. The CDR3 is CASSQSDGADPRSYEQYF. DNA for the CDR3: TGCGCCAGCAGTCAATCGGATGGGGCAGACCCCCGTAGTTACGAGCAGTACTTC.

This clone was counted between two and nine times. The CDR3 spells CASSFGNGYTF. CDR3 nucleotides: TGTGCCAGCAGTTTCGGGAATGGCTACACCTTC. The rearrangement joins TRBV28 to TRBJ1-2; D not resolved. V lost 3 bases to trimming and J lost 6 bases, with 5 bases between them. CDR1 and CDR2 (germline): MDHEN, SYDVKM. This CDR3 contains 11 residues.

The chain joins TRBV10-3 to TRBJ2-3; D is undetermined. CDR3 size: 14 residues. V gave up 0 bases and J gave up 4 bases, with 8 bases separating them. Germline V gene sequence: CDR1 ENHRY, CDR2 SYGVKD. The CDR3 region has the DNA TGTGCCATCAGTGAGTCCGAGGAGTCAGATACGCAGTATTTT. The encoded protein is CAISESEESDTQYF.

This chain links TRBV19 with TRBJ1-4; D ambiguous. This CDR3 contains 16 residues. V was cut by 3 bases and J by 8 bases, with 19 bases left in between. Looked up from germline, CDR1 is LNHDA and CDR2 is SQIVND (reference sequence). The CDR3 sequence is CASSIPFTEGSEKLFF. The CDR3 DNA follows: TGTGCCAGTAGTATCCCCTTCACTGAGGGAAGCGAAAAACTGTTTTTT.

The genes are TRBV10-3 and TRBJ1-2, with TRBD1 identical over 7 bases. This CDR3 comprises 13 residues. Germline-derived CDR1 and CDR2 are ENHRY and SYGVKD. With 2 bases clipped from V and 7 bases from J, the junction kept 4 bases outside the gene matches. CDR3 residues: CAISEGQVGGYTF. In DNA, the CDR3 is TGTGCCATCAGTGAGGGACAGGTCGGTGGCTACACCTTC.

J is TRBJ1-6 and V is TRBV6-1; 7 nucleotides line up with TRBD1. The ends lost 8 bases at V and 9 bases at J; junction bases unmatched: 7. The CDR3 is 13 amino acids. The germline CDR1 and CDR2 sequences are MNHNS and SASEGT. The CDR3 loop reads CASRGQVVSPLHF. The CDR3 DNA sequence: TGTGCCAGCCGTGGACAGGTGGTTTCACCCCTCCACTTT.

This rearrangement joins TRBV18 to TRBJ2-1; TRBD2 matches 8 bases. The CDR3 has 16 residues. Germline CDR1 is KGHSH and CDR2 is LQKENI. V shed 2 bases, J shed 2 bases, and the junction held 5 bases outside the gene matches. CDR3 DNA sequence: TGTGCCAGCTCACCATCGGGGGGGATCACCTACAATGAGCAGTTCTTC. It is translated as CASSPSGGITYNEQFF.

V usage is TRBV18 and J usage is TRBJ1-6, with TRBD1 as a possible D gene (6 bases). V shed 4 bases and J shed 1 base, with 11 bases lying between them. Germline CDR1 KGHSH, CDR2 LQKENI. The length of the CDR3 is 16 residues. The CDR3 coding sequence is TGTGCCAGCTCACAATCACAGGGATCCTATAATTCACCCCTCCACTTT. Protein sequence: CASSQSQGSYNSPLHF.

This clone was seen a single time. V gene TRBV5-4 combines with J gene TRBJ1-2; unclear D gene. Germline loops: CDR1 SGHNT, CDR2 YYREEE (reference sequence). The CDR3 is made up of 12 amino acids. Trimming cost V 4 bases and J 4 bases, with 8 bases left between them. As DNA, the CDR3 is TGTGCCAGCAGCACAGAGCTCTATGGCTACACCTTC. It specifies CASSTELYGYTF.

The V gene is TRBV5-1, the J gene TRBJ2-5; 11 bases align to TRBD2. The CDR3 loop spans 16 amino acids. Losses at the gene ends were 4 bases for V and 0 bases for J; bases not matched to a gene: 5. Germline-derived CDR1 and CDR2 are SGHRS and YFSETQ. The CDR3 is CASSNPSGGYQETQYF. Written as DNA, the CDR3 is TGCGCCAGCAGCAACCCTAGCGGGGGGTACCAAGAGACCCAGTACTTC.

The chain recombines TRBV5-1 with TRBJ2-1, with TRBD2 matching over 12 bases. Germline lookup yields CDR1 SGHRS and CDR2 YFSETQ. The CDR3 length is 16 residues. The V and J ends lost 2 bases and 0 bases, in that order; junction bases with no gene match: 0. The CDR3 nucleotides read TGCGCCAGCAGCTTACTAGCGGGGGGCTCCTACAATGAGCAGTTCTTC. Encoded protein: CASSLLAGGSYNEQFF. Drawing the rest from reference TRBV5-1 and TRBJ2-1, the complete variable domain is KAGVTQTPRYLIKTRGQQVTLSCSPISGHRSVSWYQQTPGQGLQFLFEYFSETQRNKGNFPGRFSGRQFSNSRSEMNVSTLELGDSALYLCASSLLAGGSYNEQFFGPGTRLTVL.

The V gene is TRBV6-5, the J gene TRBJ1-1; D might be TRBD1 (5 bases). This CDR3 has 13 residues. The germline CDR1 and CDR2 sequences are MNHEY and SVGAGI. The V gene lost 4 bases and the J gene lost 1 base, with 7 bases spanning the gap. CDR3 nucleotides: TGTGCCAGCAGTTTTACAGGGAACACTGAAGCTTTCTTT. This translates into CASSFTGNTEAFF.

This clone came up once. The chain employs TRBV7-3 and TRBJ1-2, with TRBD1 identical over 9 bases. This CDR3 comprises 14 residues. Germline V gene data show CDR1 as SGHTA and CDR2 as FQGTGA. Trimming removed 1 base from V and 7 bases from J; junction bases left unmatched: 4. The CDR3 here is CASSLSGTGIGYTF. The CDR3 DNA reads as TGTGCCAGCAGCTTAAGTGGGACAGGGATTGGCTACACCTTC.

The count of this clone is one. The rearrangement uses TRBV27 and TRBJ2-7; D possibly corresponds to TRBD2 (6 bases). This CDR3 comprises 14 residues. Germline V gives CDR1 MNHEY, CDR2 SMNVEV (reference sequence). V lost 6 bases and J lost 7, with 19 bases in between. This CDR3 is CASSPGLPAGEQYF. The CDR3 DNA follows: TGTGCCAGCAGCCCGGGACTCCCCGCGGGGGAGCAGTACTTC.

There are a few counts of this clone. The chain recombines TRBV6-2 or TRBV6-3 with TRBJ1-2; 11 bases are shared with TRBD1. Germline V gene data show CDR1 as MNHEY and CDR2 as SVGEGT. The trim removed 6 bases at V and 4 bases at J, leaving 4 bases unmatched. The CDR3 has 14 amino acids. The CDR3: CASSYGTGGYGYTF. Written as DNA, the CDR3 is TGTGCCAGCAGCTATGGGACAGGGGGCTATGGCTACACCTTC.

V and J are TRBV20-1 and TRBJ2-4, with D tentatively TRBD2 (6 bases). The germline V and J ends were trimmed by 3 bases and 2 bases, with 32 bases remaining between them. The CDR3 consists of 21 residues. CDR1 and CDR2 (germline): DFQATT, SNEGSKA (reference sequence). CDR3 in amino acids: CSASSAGSISVGNLPKNIQYF. The CDR3 DNA reads as TGCAGTGCTAGTAGCGCCGGGAGCATAAGCGTGGGGAATCTACCCAAAAACATTCAGTACTTC.

V and J are TRBV6-4 and TRBJ2-6, with D perhaps matching TRBD1 (6 bases). V lost 6 bases and J 0 bases, leaving 12 bases between the germline ends. Germline V gene sequence: CDR1 MRHNA, CDR2 SNTAGT. The CDR3 loop spans 16 amino acids. The CDR3 sequence is CASSLQGNSGANVLTF. The CDR3 nucleotides are TGTGCCAGCAGCCTACAGGGCAACTCTGGGGCCAACGTCCTGACTTTC.

The chain has TRBV5-1 and TRBJ2-1; D gene ambiguous. The CDR3 loop spans 14 amino acids. Germline loops: CDR1 SGHRS, CDR2 YFSETQ. The ends were cut back, 0 bases at V and 0 bases at J, with 4 bases in the middle. This CDR3 is CASSLVVSYNEQFF. The DNA of the CDR3 is TGCGCCAGCAGCTTGGTCGTCTCCTACAATGAGCAGTTCTTC.